This T cell receptor beta chain was captured in a study of graft-versus-host responses after intestinal transplantation. Broader study findings: Recipient-marrow GvH clones were detected, some having first appeared in ileum or blood.

As regards this clone: Its antigen is unidentified.

Some clones are missing from TCRdb's copy, which holds only in-frame ones; the method was immunoSEQ multiplex PCR. This sample has about 40,000 clones, with approximately 95% found just once. Losses at the gene ends were 10 bases for V and 7 bases for J; bases not matched to a gene: 6. There are 11 residues in the CDR3. Germline V CDR1 and CDR2: MNHNS, SASEGT. Here the sequenced sample was PBMCs, taken 734 days after intestinal transplantation. This TCR came from a human patient who received an intestinal transplant, so some T cells may come from the graft donor. The chain couples TRBV6-1 to TRBJ1-2; TRBD1 agrees at 7 bases. The DNA of the CDR3 is TGTGCCATCCGGGACAGTGTTGGCTACACCTTC. Protein product: CAIRDSVGYTF.